A selection of T cell receptor beta chains follows, all from one sample in a study of OX40 agonist ivuxolimab in advanced cancers. TCRdb keeps only in-frame clones here, not all; method: immunoSEQ multiplex PCR. The sample comprises approximately 82,000 clones, nearly 95% of which are singletons, and over 20% rests with the top ten. This specimen consisted of CD4+ or CD8+ T cells sorted from blood, obtained in a trial of the OX40 agonist ivuxolimab. These TCRs come from an adult with an advanced solid tumor such as melanoma, head and neck, liver or kidney cancer. Each CDR3 is given with its conserved first and last residue. The order of the fields is J gene, V gene, clone size, D gene, CDR3 protein, CDR3 DNA. A D gene is named only where the DNA matches it firmly. Clone size is given for some rows only: seen once, a few or many times, or a class if the clone is expanded.

j_gene: TRBJ2-7; v_gene: TRBV27; abundance: NA; d_gene: NA; CDR3aa: CASSLVGLAYEQYF; CDR3nt: TGTGCCAGCAGTTTAGTGGGGCTCGCCTACGAGCAGTACTTC
j_gene: TRBJ1-5; v_gene: TRBV4-3; abundance: NA; d_gene: NA; CDR3aa: CASSQDQRLSPNQPQHF; CDR3nt: TGCGCCAGCAGCCAAGATCAAAGGTTGTCCCCCAATCAGCCCCAGCATTTT
j_gene: TRBJ2-7; v_gene: TRBV4-3; abundance: NA; d_gene: NA; CDR3aa: CASSQERAGLYEQYF; CDR3nt: TGCGCCAGCAGCCAAGAGCGAGCGGGCCTTTACGAGCAGTACTTC
j_gene: TRBJ1-2; v_gene: TRBV4-1; abundance: once; d_gene: TRBD1; CDR3aa: CASSQTGQGAKGYGYTF; CDR3nt: TGCGCCAGCAGCCAAACGGGACAGGGGGCTAAGGGCTATGGCTACACCTTC
j_gene: TRBJ2-2; v_gene: TRBV10-1; abundance: NA; d_gene: NA; CDR3aa: CASSDGQATGELFF; CDR3nt: TGCGCCAGCAGTGACGGGCAGGCCACCGGGGAGCTGTTTTTT
j_gene: TRBJ2-7; v_gene: TRBV6-5; abundance: NA; d_gene: NA; CDR3aa: CASSYKGNYPYEQYF; CDR3nt: TGTGCCAGCAGTTATAAGGGCAACTACCCCTACGAGCAGTACTTC
j_gene: TRBJ1-1; v_gene: TRBV7-2; abundance: NA; d_gene: NA; CDR3aa: CASSRDLNTEAFF; CDR3nt: TGTGCCAGCAGCAGAGACCTGAACACTGAAGCTTTCTTT
j_gene: TRBJ1-2; v_gene: TRBV6-4; abundance: once; d_gene: TRBD1; CDR3aa: CASRGQDGGYTF; CDR3nt: TGTGCCAGCAGAGGACAGGACGGGGGCTACACCTTC
j_gene: TRBJ2-7; v_gene: TRBV29-1; abundance: NA; d_gene: TRBD1; CDR3aa: CSVLRDRYYEQYF; CDR3nt: TGCAGCGTTCTCCGGGACAGGTACTACGAGCAGTACTTC
j_gene: TRBJ2-7; v_gene: TRBV5-5; abundance: NA; d_gene: NA; CDR3aa: CASSFGQGGYEQYF; CDR3nt: TGTGCCAGCAGCTTTGGGCAGGGGGGCTACGAGCAGTACTTC
j_gene: TRBJ1-4; v_gene: TRBV5-6; abundance: NA; d_gene: NA; CDR3aa: CASSAEGRGVEKLFF; CDR3nt: TGTGCCAGCAGCGCTGAGGGGCGGGGCGTCGAAAAACTGTTTTTT
j_gene: TRBJ2-1; v_gene: TRBV7-6; abundance: once; d_gene: TRBD1; CDR3aa: CASSLGQGGTTHEQFF; CDR3nt: TGTGCCAGCAGCTTAGGACAGGGTGGTACCACACATGAGCAGTTCTTC
j_gene: TRBJ2-7; v_gene: TRBV5-4; abundance: NA; d_gene: TRBD1; CDR3aa: CASRIQGALYEQYF; CDR3nt: TGTGCCAGCAGAATACAGGGGGCGCTTTACGAGCAGTACTTC
j_gene: TRBJ1-1; v_gene: TRBV7-2; abundance: NA; d_gene: NA; CDR3aa: CASSSTGPTEAFF; CDR3nt: TGTGCCAGCAGCTCTACAGGGCCCACTGAAGCTTTCTTT
j_gene: TRBJ2-1; v_gene: TRBV7-9; abundance: once; d_gene: NA; CDR3aa: CASSLVEGINEQFF; CDR3nt: TGTGCCAGCAGCTTAGTGGAAGGGATCAATGAGCAGTTCTTC
j_gene: TRBJ2-7; v_gene: TRBV5-5; abundance: NA; d_gene: TRBD1; CDR3aa: CASSSNRGSYEQYF; CDR3nt: TGTGCCAGCAGCTCGAACAGGGGTAGCTACGAGCAGTACTTC
j_gene: TRBJ1-2; v_gene: TRBV7-2; abundance: NA; d_gene: TRBD1; CDR3aa: CASSLEDRDYGYTF; CDR3nt: TGTGCCAGCAGCTTAGAAGACAGGGACTATGGCTACACCTTC
j_gene: TRBJ1-4; v_gene: TRBV15; abundance: once; d_gene: NA; CDR3aa: CATRGEVQEKLFF; CDR3nt: TGTGCCACCCGCGGGGAAGTACAGGAAAAACTGTTTTTT
j_gene: TRBJ1-2; v_gene: TRBV29-1; abundance: NA; d_gene: TRBD1; CDR3aa: CSATGAWAFGYTF; CDR3nt: TGCAGCGCGACAGGGGCATGGGCATTCGGCTACACCTTC